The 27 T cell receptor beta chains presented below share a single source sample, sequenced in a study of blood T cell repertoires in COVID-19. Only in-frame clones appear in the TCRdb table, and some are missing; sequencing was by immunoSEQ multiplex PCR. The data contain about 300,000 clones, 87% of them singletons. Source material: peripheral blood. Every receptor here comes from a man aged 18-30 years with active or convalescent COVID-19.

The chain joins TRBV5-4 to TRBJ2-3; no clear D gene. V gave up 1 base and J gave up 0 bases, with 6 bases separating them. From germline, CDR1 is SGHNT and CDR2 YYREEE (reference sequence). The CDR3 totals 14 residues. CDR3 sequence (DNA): TGTGCCAGCAGCTTGAATCCGAGCACAGATACGCAGTATTTT. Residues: CASSLNPSTDTQYF.

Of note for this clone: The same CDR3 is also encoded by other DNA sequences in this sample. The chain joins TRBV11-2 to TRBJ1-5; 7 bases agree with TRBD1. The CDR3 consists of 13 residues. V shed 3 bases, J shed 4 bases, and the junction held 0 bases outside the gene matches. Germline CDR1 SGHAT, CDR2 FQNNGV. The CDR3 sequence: CASSLDRNQPQHF. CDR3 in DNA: TGTGCCAGCAGCTTGGACAGGAATCAGCCCCAGCATTTT.

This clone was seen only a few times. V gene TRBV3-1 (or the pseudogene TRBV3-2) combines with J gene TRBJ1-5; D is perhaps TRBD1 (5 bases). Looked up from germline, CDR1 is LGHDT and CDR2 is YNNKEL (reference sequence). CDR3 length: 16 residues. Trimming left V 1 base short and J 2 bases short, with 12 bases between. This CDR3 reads CASSQGRGSGNQPQHF. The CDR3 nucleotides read TGTGCCAGCAGCCAAGGAAGGGGTTCGGGCAATCAGCCCCAGCATTTT.

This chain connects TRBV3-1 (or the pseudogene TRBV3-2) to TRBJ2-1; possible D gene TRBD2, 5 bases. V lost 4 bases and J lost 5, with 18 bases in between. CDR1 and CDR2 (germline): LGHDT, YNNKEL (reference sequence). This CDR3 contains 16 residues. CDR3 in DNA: TGTGCCAGCAGCCGGGCAGAGGGCGCCGATAACAATGAGCAGTTCTTC. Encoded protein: CASSRAEGADNNEQFF.

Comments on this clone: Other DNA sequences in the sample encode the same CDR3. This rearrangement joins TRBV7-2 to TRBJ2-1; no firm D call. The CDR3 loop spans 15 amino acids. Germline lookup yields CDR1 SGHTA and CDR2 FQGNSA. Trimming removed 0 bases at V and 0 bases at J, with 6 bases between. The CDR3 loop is CASSLAGSSYNEQFF. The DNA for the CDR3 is TGTGCCAGCAGCTTAGCCGGGTCCTCCTACAATGAGCAGTTCTTC.

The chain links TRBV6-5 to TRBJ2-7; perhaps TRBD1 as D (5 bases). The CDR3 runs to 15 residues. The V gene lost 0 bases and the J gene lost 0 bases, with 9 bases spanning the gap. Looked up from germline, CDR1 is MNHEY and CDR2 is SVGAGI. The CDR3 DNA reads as TGTGCCAGCAGTTACTCTGGGGCCCTCTCCTACGAGCAGTACTTC. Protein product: CASSYSGALSYEQYF.

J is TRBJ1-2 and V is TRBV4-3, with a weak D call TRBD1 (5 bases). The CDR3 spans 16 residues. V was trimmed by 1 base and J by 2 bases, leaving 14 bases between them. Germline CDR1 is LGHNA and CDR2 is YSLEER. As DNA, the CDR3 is TGCGCCAGCAGCCAAGTACGCGGGGCGCCGAACTATGGCTACACCTTC. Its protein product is CASSQVRGAPNYGYTF.

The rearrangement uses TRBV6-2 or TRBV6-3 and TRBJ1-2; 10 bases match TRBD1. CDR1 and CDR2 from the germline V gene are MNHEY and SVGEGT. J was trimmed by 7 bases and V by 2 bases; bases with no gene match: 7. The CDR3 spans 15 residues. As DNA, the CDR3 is TGTGCCAGCAGTTACCGGGACAGGGGAAGGAGTGGCTACACCTTC. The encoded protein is CASSYRDRGRSGYTF.

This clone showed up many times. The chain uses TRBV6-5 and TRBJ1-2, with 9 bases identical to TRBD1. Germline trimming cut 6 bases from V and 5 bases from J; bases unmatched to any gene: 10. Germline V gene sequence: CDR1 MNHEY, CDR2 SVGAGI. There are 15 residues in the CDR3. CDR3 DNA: TGTGCCAGCAGCCAACGTTCGGGACAGGGATATGGCTACACCTTC. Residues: CASSQRSGQGYGYTF.

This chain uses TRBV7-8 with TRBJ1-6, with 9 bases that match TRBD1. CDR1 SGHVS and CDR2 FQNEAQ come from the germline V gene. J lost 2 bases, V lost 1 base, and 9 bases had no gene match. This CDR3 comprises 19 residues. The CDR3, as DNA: TGTGCCAGCAGCTTAGAAGCCGGGACAGGGAGACCCTATAATTCACCCCTCCACTTT. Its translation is CASSLEAGTGRPYNSPLHF.

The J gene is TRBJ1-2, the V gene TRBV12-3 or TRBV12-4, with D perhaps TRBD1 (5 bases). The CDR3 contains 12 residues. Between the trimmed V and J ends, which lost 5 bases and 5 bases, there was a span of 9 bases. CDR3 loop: CASSRGNYGYTF. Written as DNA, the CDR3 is TGTGCCAGCAGTCGGGGGAATTATGGCTACACCTTC.

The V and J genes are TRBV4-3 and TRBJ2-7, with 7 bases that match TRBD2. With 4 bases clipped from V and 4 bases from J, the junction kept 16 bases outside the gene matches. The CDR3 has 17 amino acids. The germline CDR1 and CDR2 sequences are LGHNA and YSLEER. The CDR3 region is CASSRLAAGGGSYEQYF. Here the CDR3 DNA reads TGCGCCAGCAGCCGCCTAGCTGCTGGGGGGGGAAGTTACGAGCAGTACTTC.

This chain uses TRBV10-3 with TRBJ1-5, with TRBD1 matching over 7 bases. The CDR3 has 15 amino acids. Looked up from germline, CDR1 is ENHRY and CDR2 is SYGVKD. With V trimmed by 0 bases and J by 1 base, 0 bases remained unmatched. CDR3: CAISESGQSNQPQHF. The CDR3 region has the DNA TGTGCCATCAGTGAGTCGGGACAGAGCAATCAGCCCCAGCATTTT.

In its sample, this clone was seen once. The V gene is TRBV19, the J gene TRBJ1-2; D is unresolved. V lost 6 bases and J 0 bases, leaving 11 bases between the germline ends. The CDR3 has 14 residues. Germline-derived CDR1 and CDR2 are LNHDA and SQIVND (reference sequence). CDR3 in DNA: TGTGCCAGTAGCAATCGGCAGGCTAACTATGGCTACACCTTC. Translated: CASSNRQANYGYTF.

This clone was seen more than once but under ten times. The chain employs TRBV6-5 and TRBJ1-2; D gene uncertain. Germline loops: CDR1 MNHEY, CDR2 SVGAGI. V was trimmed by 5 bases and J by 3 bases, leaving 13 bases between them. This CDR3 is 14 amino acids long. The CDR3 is CASSPSWGDYGYTF. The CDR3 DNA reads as TGTGCCAGCAGTCCCTCCTGGGGAGACTATGGCTACACCTTC.

This chain's CDR3 is CASSPEAKNIQYF. In DNA, the CDR3 is TGTGCCAGCAGTCCGGAGGCCAAAAACATTCAGTACTTC. V and J are TRBV12-3 or TRBV12-4 and TRBJ2-4; D gene ambiguous. Deletions cut 5 bases from V and 1 base from J, with 6 bases between. There are 13 residues in the CDR3.

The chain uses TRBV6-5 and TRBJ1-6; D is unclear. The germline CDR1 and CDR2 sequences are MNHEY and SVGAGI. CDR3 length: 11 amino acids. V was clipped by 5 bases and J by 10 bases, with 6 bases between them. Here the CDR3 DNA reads TGTGCCAGCAGTACTTTCTCACCCCTCCACTTT. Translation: CASSTFSPLHF.

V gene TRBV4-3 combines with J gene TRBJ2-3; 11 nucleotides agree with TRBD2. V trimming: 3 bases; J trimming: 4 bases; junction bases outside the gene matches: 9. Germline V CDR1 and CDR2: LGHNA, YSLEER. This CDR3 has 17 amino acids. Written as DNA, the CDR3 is TGCGCCAGCAGCCAGGACTTGACTAGCGGGGCCCCAGATACGCAGTATTTT. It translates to CASSQDLTSGAPDTQYF.

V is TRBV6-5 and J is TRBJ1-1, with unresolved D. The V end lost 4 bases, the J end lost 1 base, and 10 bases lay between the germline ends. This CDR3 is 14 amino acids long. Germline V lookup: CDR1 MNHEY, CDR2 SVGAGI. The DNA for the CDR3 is TGTGCCAGCAGTTCGACCCCAGGGAACACTGAAGCTTTCTTT. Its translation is CASSSTPGNTEAFF.

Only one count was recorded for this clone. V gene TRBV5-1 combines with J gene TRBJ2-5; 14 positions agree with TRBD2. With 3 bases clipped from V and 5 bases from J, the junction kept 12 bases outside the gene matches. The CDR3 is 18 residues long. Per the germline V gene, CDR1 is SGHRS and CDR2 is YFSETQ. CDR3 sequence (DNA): TGCGCCAGCAGCTCGGGACTAGCGGGGGACATATGGCAGGAGACCCAGTACTTC. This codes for CASSSGLAGDIWQETQYF.

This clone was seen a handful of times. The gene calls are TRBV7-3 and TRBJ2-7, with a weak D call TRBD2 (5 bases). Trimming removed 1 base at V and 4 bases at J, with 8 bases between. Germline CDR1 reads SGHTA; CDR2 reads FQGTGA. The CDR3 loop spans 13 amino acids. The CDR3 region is CASSLNAGYEQYF. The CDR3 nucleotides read TGTGCCAGCAGCTTAAACGCGGGTTACGAGCAGTACTTC.

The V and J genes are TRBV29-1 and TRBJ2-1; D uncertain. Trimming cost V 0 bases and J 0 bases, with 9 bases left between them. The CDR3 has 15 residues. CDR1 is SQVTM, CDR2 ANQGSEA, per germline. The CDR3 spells CSVEDRVSSYNEQFF. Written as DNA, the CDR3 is TGCAGCGTTGAAGATCGGGTTAGCTCCTACAATGAGCAGTTCTTC.

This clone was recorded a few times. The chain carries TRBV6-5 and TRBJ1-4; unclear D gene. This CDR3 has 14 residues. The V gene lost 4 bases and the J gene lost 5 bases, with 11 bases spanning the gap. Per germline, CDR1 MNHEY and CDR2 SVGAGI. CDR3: CASSSEFENEKLFF. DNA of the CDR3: TGTGCCAGCAGTTCCGAGTTTGAAAATGAAAAACTGTTTTTT.

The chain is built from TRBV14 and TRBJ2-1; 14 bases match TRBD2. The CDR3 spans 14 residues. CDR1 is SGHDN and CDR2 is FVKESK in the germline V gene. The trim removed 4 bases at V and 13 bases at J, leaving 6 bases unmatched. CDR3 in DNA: TGTGCCAGCAGCCCCCGACTAGCGGGGGGGCCACAGTTCTTC. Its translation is CASSPRLAGGPQFF.

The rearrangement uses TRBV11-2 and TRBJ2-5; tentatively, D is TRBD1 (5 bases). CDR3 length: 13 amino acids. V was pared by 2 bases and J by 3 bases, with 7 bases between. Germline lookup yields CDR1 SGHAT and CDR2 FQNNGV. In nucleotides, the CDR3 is TGTGCCAGCAGCTTACAGGGTGAAGAGACCCAGTACTTC. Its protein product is CASSLQGEETQYF.

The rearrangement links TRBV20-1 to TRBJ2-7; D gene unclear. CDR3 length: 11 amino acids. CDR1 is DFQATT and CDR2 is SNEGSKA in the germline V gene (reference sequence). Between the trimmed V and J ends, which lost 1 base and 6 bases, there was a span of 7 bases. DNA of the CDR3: TGCAGTGCTAGAGTGGTAGTCGAGCAGTACTTC. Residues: CSARVVVEQYF.

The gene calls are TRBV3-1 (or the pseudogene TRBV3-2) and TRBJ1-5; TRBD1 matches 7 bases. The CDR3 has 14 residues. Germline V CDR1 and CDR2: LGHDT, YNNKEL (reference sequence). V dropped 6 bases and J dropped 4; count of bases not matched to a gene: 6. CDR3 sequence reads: CASSLQGTNQPQHF. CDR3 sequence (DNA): TGTGCCAGCAGTCTACAGGGGACAAATCAGCCCCAGCATTTT.